Following are 22 T cell receptor beta chains from one sample sequenced in a study of shared clonotypes between healthy human individuals. Terminally differentiated effector memory CD45RA+ cells were excluded by CCR7 positive selection of CD45RO-negative cells. The data were produced by immunoSEQ multiplex PCR, yet TCRdb's version contains in-frame clones alone and is incomplete. The data hold about 580,000 clones, with 95% to 98% observed a single time. Material for sequencing was naive CD8+ T cells sorted from blood. The receptors derive from a man aged 25 to 45 in good health.

The gene calls are TRBV11-2 and TRBJ1-1; no definite D call. V gave up 8 bases and J gave up 4 bases, with 11 bases separating them. CDR3 length equals 12 residues. Germline CDR1 reads SGHAT; CDR2 reads FQNNGV. The CDR3 loop is CASSESPTEAFF. CDR3 nucleotide sequence: TGTGCCAGCTCCGAATCCCCCACTGAAGCTTTCTTT.

The chain joins TRBV2 to TRBJ2-1; D is perhaps TRBD1 (6 bases). With 8 bases removed from V and 8 bases from J, the gap between germline ends came to 22 bases. CDR3 size: 15 residues. Germline V gene data show CDR1 as SNHLY and CDR2 as FYNNEI. This chain's CDR3 is CASQNYRALSDEQFF. CDR3 bases: TGTGCCAGCCAAAACTACAGGGCCCTGTCGGATGAGCAGTTCTTC.

The gene calls are TRBV9 and TRBJ2-7; 8 nucleotides agree with TRBD2. The CDR3 runs to 16 residues. The germline gives CDR1 SGDLS, CDR2 YYNGEE. The trim removed 0 bases at V and 3 bases at J, leaving 8 bases unmatched. The chain's CDR3 is CASSVDSIAGFYEQYF. Here the CDR3 DNA reads TGTGCCAGCAGCGTAGATAGTATAGCGGGGTTCTACGAGCAGTACTTC.

The chain is built from TRBV14 and TRBJ2-7; 9 positions agree with TRBD1. Per germline, CDR1 SGHDN and CDR2 FVKESK. J was trimmed by 0 bases and V by 5 bases; bases with no gene match: 5. This CDR3 has 15 amino acids. The CDR3 reads CASSGRTGASYEQYF. The CDR3 DNA follows: TGTGCCAGCAGCGGGCGGACAGGGGCCTCCTACGAGCAGTACTTC.

J is TRBJ2-1 and V is TRBV7-7; 7 bases fit TRBD2. The CDR3 contains 15 residues. CDR1 SSHAT and CDR2 FNYEAQ come from the germline V gene (reference sequence). Trimming took 5 bases from V and 2 from J; bases not matched to a gene: 6. The CDR3 loop is CASSTTSVPYNEQFF. In DNA, the CDR3 is TGTGCCAGCAGCACCACTAGCGTCCCCTACAATGAGCAGTTCTTC.

This chain joins TRBV19 and TRBJ2-5; the D gene is possibly TRBD2 (6 bases). CDR1 LNHDA and CDR2 SQIVND come from the germline V gene (reference sequence). There are 19 residues in the CDR3. V was shortened by 4 bases and J by 1 base, with 25 bases between the two germline ends. The CDR3, as DNA: TGTGCCAGTAGTACCGGGGAGCGAGGGAGGATGCTGGTCCAAGAGACCCAGTACTTC. Amino acid sequence: CASSTGERGRMLVQETQYF. Full variable domain (outside the CDR3, taken from reference TRBV19 and TRBJ2-5): DGGITQSPKYLFRKEGQNVTLSCEQNLNHDAMYWYRQDPGQGLRLIYYSQIVNDFQKGDIAEGYSVSREKKESFPLTVTSAQKNPTAFYLCASSTGERGRMLVQETQYFGPGTRLLVL.

The CDR3 spells CASSVDGVGGAPYEQYF. Written as DNA, the CDR3 is TGTGCCAGCAGCGTAGATGGTGTGGGGGGCGCCCCCTACGAGCAGTACTTC. The chain uses TRBV9 and TRBJ2-7; D is possibly TRBD1 or TRBD2 (6 bases each). CDR3 length: 17 amino acids. V was cut by 0 bases and J by 2 bases, with 18 bases left in between. CDR1 SGDLS and CDR2 YYNGEE come from the germline V gene.

This clone was detected only once. The V call is TRBV11-2, the J call TRBJ2-3, with a tentative D call TRBD2 (6 bases). CDR3 length equals 18 residues. Trimming took 2 bases from V and 4 from J, leaving 22 bases between them. Germline lookup yields CDR1 SGHAT and CDR2 FQNNGV. CDR3 loop: CASSLKEGRTGVPDTQYF. The CDR3 DNA is TGTGCCAGCAGCTTAAAGGAGGGACGAACGGGAGTACCAGATACGCAGTATTTT.

The chain has TRBV9 and TRBJ2-3; TRBD1 matches at 7 bases. V was pared by 3 bases and J by 2 bases, with 9 bases of the junction left unmatched. The CDR3 sequence is 16 residues long. CDR1 is SGDLS and CDR2 is YYNGEE in the germline V gene. For the CDR3, the DNA is TGTGCCAGCAGCGAAGACAGGGTTCGAATCACAGATACGCAGTATTTT. It codes for CASSEDRVRITDTQYF.

This clone was seen once. V and J are TRBV5-1 and TRBJ1-1; 8 positions match TRBD1. Germline V gene sequence: CDR1 SGHRS, CDR2 YFSETQ. The CDR3 sequence is 13 residues long. V shed 5 bases and J 4 bases; nucleotides not matched to a gene: 4. CDR3 sequence (DNA): TGCGCCAGCAGGGACAGGGCGGGCACTGAAGCTTTCTTT. This translates into CASRDRAGTEAFF.

In DNA, the CDR3 is TGTGCCAGCAGCCTAGACAGGGGAGATCCCTCCACCTATGGCTACACCTTC. Translated, it gives CASSLDRGDPSTYGYTF. The V and J genes are TRBV28 and TRBJ1-2; TRBD1 agrees at 8 bases. Germline-derived CDR1 and CDR2 are MDHEN and SYDVKM. V was pared by 6 bases and J by 4 bases, with 16 bases of the junction left unmatched. This CDR3 has 17 amino acids.

The chain carries TRBV27 and TRBJ1-2; D gene ambiguous. Trimming stripped 1 base from V and 6 bases from J, with 15 bases between. Per the germline V gene, CDR1 is MNHEY and CDR2 is SMNVEV (reference sequence). The CDR3 sequence is 15 residues long. CDR3 in amino acids: CASSLFSGGGDGYTF. Here the CDR3 DNA reads TGTGCCAGCAGTTTATTTAGCGGAGGTGGGGATGGCTACACCTTC.

J is TRBJ1-1 and V is TRBV5-1; 9 bases line up with TRBD1. The junction had 3 bases not matched to a gene; V was cut back by 3 bases and J by 0 bases. CDR3 size: 15 residues. Germline CDR1 SGHRS, CDR2 YFSETQ. The CDR3 DNA is TGCGCCAGCAGCTCGGGACAGGGTATGAACACTGAAGCTTTCTTT. Translated, it gives CASSSGQGMNTEAFF.

This chain links TRBV11-2 with TRBJ2-3; no definite D call. From germline, CDR1 is SGHAT and CDR2 FQNNGV. V lost 1 base and J 2 bases, leaving 7 bases between the germline ends. This CDR3 has 14 residues. DNA for the CDR3: TGTGCCAGCAGCTTAGTACTGTACACAGATACGCAGTATTTT. Residues: CASSLVLYTDTQYF.

The chain recombines TRBV7-8 with TRBJ1-5; TRBD1 agrees at 7 bases. The CDR3 has 19 residues. Looked up from germline, CDR1 is SGHVS and CDR2 is FQNEAQ. J gave up 1 base and V 5 bases, and 17 bases lay outside the gene matches. In nucleotides, the CDR3 is TGTGCCAGCAGCCCGTTTACGACAGGGTGGGGCAAGAGCAATCAGCCCCAGCATTTT. It encodes CASSPFTTGWGKSNQPQHF.

The J gene is TRBJ1-2, the V gene TRBV27; the D gene is possibly TRBD1 (5 bases). Trimming took off 1 base at V and 0 bases at J, with 18 bases between the two ends. Germline V lookup: CDR1 MNHEY, CDR2 SMNVEV (reference sequence). The CDR3 is 18 residues long. As DNA, the CDR3 is TGTGCCAGCAGTTTATATGTCCCGGTACCGGGGGCTAACTATGGCTACACCTTC. It translates to CASSLYVPVPGANYGYTF.

V and J are TRBV6-5 and TRBJ1-2; the match to TRBD1 covers 7 bases. Germline CDR1 reads MNHEY; CDR2 reads SVGAGI. The CDR3 is made up of 13 amino acids. V was clipped by 4 bases and J by 2 bases; unmatched bases: 1. The CDR3 sequence is CASSWTGNYGYTF. For the CDR3, the DNA is TGTGCCAGCAGTTGGACAGGAAACTATGGCTACACCTTC.

The V gene is TRBV19, the J gene TRBJ1-2; TRBD1 aligns across 8 bases. Germline CDR1 and CDR2: LNHDA and SQIVND (reference sequence). CDR3 size: 13 residues. V lost 11 bases, J lost 3 bases, and 8 bases stayed unmatched. The CDR3 region is CAANRGDDYGYTF. CDR3 bases: TGTGCCGCAAACAGGGGGGATGACTATGGCTACACCTTC. Using reference TRBV19 and TRBJ1-2 for the parts outside the CDR3, the full variable domain is DGGITQSPKYLFRKEGQNVTLSCEQNLNHDAMYWYRQDPGQGLRLIYYSQIVNDFQKGDIAEGYSVSREKKESFPLTVTSAQKNPTAFYLCAANRGDDYGYTFGSGTRLTVV.

The J gene is TRBJ2-2, the V gene TRBV7-9; D possibly corresponds to TRBD1 (5 bases). V was clipped by 4 bases and J by 4 bases, with 16 bases between them. The CDR3 loop spans 16 amino acids. In germline, CDR1 is SEHNR, CDR2 FQNEAQ (reference sequence). CDR3 in amino acids: CASSYQGSRRTGELFF. CDR3 bases: TGTGCCAGCAGCTATCAGGGATCCAGACGCACCGGGGAGCTGTTTTTT.

This clone came up once. The chain carries TRBV7-6 and TRBJ2-1, with unresolved D. V lost 11 bases to trimming and J lost 0 bases, with 8 bases between them. The CDR3 is 12 residues long. From germline, CDR1 is SGHVS and CDR2 FNYEAQ. The CDR3 loop is CAVDFSYNEQFF. CDR3 coding DNA: TGTGCCGTGGATTTCTCCTACAATGAGCAGTTCTTC.

The chain recombines TRBV2 with TRBJ2-1; the match to TRBD2 covers 14 bases. Germline V gene sequence: CDR1 SNHLY, CDR2 FYNNEI. V trimming: 5 bases; J trimming: 3 bases; junction bases outside the gene matches: 6. There are 17 residues in the CDR3. CDR3 residues: CASSWSGLAGVYNEQFF. The CDR3 DNA is TGTGCCAGCAGTTGGTCGGGACTAGCGGGAGTCTACAATGAGCAGTTCTTC.

CDR3 amino acids: CASSFAGSLSYEQYF. In DNA form, the CDR3 reads TGTGCCAGCAGCTTTGCAGGATCCCTATCCTACGAGCAGTACTTC. The J gene is TRBJ2-7, the V gene TRBV7-9; D is unresolved. Per the germline V gene, CDR1 is SEHNR and CDR2 is FQNEAQ (reference sequence). There are 15 residues in the CDR3. V was shortened by 3 bases and J by 1 base, with 13 bases between the two germline ends.